The 32 T cell receptor beta chains presented below share a single source sample, sequenced in a study of response to subunit inactivated influenza vaccine (dated by TCRdb to 2017 to 2018). Libraries came from RT-PCR. Reads for this sample came from an Illumina HiSeq 2500. TCRdb trimmed public reads at Q25 via fastp, called clones via MiXCR and kept in-frame beta chains. Entries that share a CDR3 protein sequence are merged under the most common genes and DNA. In all, the sample holds under 950,000 distinct CDR3 sequences, and around 20% of those were seen once. The top ten clones comprise about 9.4% of the sample. The sequencing here drew on PBMCs from blood, taken more than 4 days after vaccination. These receptors were collected from a man in his forties or fifties who received an inactivated influenza vaccine. Donor details come from another sample of the same person, matched by shared clones.

This clonotype was counted a few times. The V call is TRBV12-3 or TRBV12-4, the J call TRBJ2-3, with 10 nucleotides matching TRBD2. The CDR3 has 14 amino acids. V trimming: 8 bases; J trimming: 4 bases; junction bases outside the gene matches: 6. In DNA, the CDR3 is TGTGCCAGCGGGCTAGCGGGGGCGTCAGATACGCAGTATTTT. It is translated as CASGLAGASDTQYF.

In its sample, this clonotype was seen a few times. The chain employs TRBV7-9 and TRBJ1-6; D possibly corresponds to TRBD1 (5 bases). V was shortened by 6 bases and J by 9 bases, with 15 bases between the two germline ends. CDR1 and CDR2 (germline): SEHNR, FQNEAQ (reference sequence). The CDR3 runs 14 residues. In DNA, the CDR3 is TGTGCCAGCAGAAGAGAAGGGGCCGGTTCACCCCTCCACTTT. As protein: CASRREGAGSPLHF.

The chain employs TRBV28 and TRBJ2-1; 10 bases agree with TRBD1. V lost 5 bases and J lost 7; bases outside the gene matches: 8. Per germline, CDR1 MDHEN and CDR2 SYDVKM. This CDR3 is built from 15 residues. The CDR3 DNA is TGTGCCAGCAGTCTAGCGGACAGGGGGATGAATGAGCAGTTCTTC. It yields the protein CASSLADRGMNEQFF.

This chain's CDR3 is CASSYPRTGGSYNEQFF. The CDR3 coding sequence is TGTGCCAGCAGTTACCCACGGACCGGCGGCTCCTACAATGAGCAGTTCTTC. The chain combines TRBV6-5 with TRBJ2-1; no clear D. The CDR3 totals 17 residues. Germline V gene sequence: CDR1 MNHEY, CDR2 SVGAGI. Trimming removed 2 bases at V and 0 bases at J, with 14 bases between.

This clonotype was observed many times. The rearrangement uses TRBV29-1 and TRBJ2-1, with D unclear. The germline V and J ends were trimmed by 1 base and 0 bases, with 10 bases remaining between them. Germline CDR1 is SQVTM and CDR2 is ANQGSEA. This CDR3 comprises 15 residues. DNA of the CDR3: TGCAGCGTTGAAGGCCGGATTAGCTCCTACAATGAGCAGTTCTTC. Protein: CSVEGRISSYNEQFF.

This chain uses TRBV4-3 with TRBJ2-1; 8 nucleotides agree with TRBD2. CDR3 length: 17 residues. Trimming took 1 base from V and 4 from J; bases not matched to a gene: 9. Germline CDR1 and CDR2: LGHNA and YSLEER. As DNA, the CDR3 is TGCGCCAGCAGCCAAGGTTCGTCACTAGCGGTGTACAATGAGCAGTTCTTC. Protein: CASSQGSSLAVYNEQFF.

In nucleotides, the CDR3 is TGTGCCAGCAGCTTACAACCTGCAGGGACCTACGAGCAGTACTTC. Its protein is CASSLQPAGTYEQYF. V usage is TRBV7-9 and J usage is TRBJ2-7; maybe TRBD1 (5 bases). V lost 2 bases to trimming and J lost 2 bases, with 13 bases between them. Germline lookup yields CDR1 SEHNR and CDR2 FQNEAQ (reference sequence). There are 15 residues in the CDR3. The full variable domain, completed using reference TRBV7-9 and TRBJ2-7, is DTGVSQNPRHKITKRGQNVTFRCDPISEHNRLYWYRQTLGQGPEFLTYFQNEAQLEKSRLLSDRFSAERPKGSFSTLEIQRTEQGDSAMYLCASSLQPAGTYEQYFGPGTRLTVT.

The chain combines TRBV30 with TRBJ2-7, with 8 nucleotides matching TRBD2. In germline, CDR1 is GTSNPN, CDR2 SVGIG (reference sequence). The CDR3 consists of 12 residues. With V trimmed by 2 bases and J by 7 bases, 4 bases remained unmatched. In DNA form, the CDR3 reads TGTGCCTGGAGTTGGTTAGCGGGAGAGCAGTACTTC. It encodes CAWSWLAGEQYF.

V and J are TRBV12-3 or TRBV12-4 and TRBJ1-2; tentative D call: TRBD1 (5 bases). The CDR3 runs 13 residues. V was shortened by 2 bases and J by 7 bases, with 11 bases between the two germline ends. The CDR3 protein is CASSLLGHTGYTF. The CDR3 bases are TGTGCCAGCAGTTTATTGGGGCATACTGGCTACACCTTC.

This clonotype showed up just a few times. J is TRBJ2-1 and V is TRBV2; 8 bases match TRBD2. CDR3 length equals 15 residues. CDR1 is SNHLY and CDR2 is FYNNEI in the germline V gene. With V trimmed by 6 bases and J by 3 bases, 7 bases remained unmatched. The CDR3 nucleotides are TGTGCCAGCAGCGCCCTAGCGGGCTACTACAATGAGCAGTTCTTC. The encoded protein is CASSALAGYYNEQFF.

This clonotype has a count of ten or more. The chain recombines TRBV11-2 with TRBJ2-2; weak D call: TRBD1 (5 bases). CDR1 and CDR2 (germline): SGHAT, FQNNGV. This CDR3 has 16 amino acids. Trimming left V 2 bases short and J 6 bases short, with 16 bases between. The CDR3 DNA reads TGTGCCAGCAGCTTATGGGATCTAGGGGTGGCCGGGGAGCTGTTTTTT. It is translated as CASSLWDLGVAGELFF.

This clonotype was detected a few times. This chain uses TRBV5-1 with TRBJ2-1; 13 bases are a match to TRBD2. CDR1 is SGHRS and CDR2 is YFSETQ in the germline V gene. The CDR3 contains 15 residues. V shed 9 bases, J shed 6 bases, and the junction held 9 bases outside the gene matches. This CDR3 is CATARTSGGPNEQFF. CDR3 DNA: TGCGCCACCGCGAGGACTAGCGGGGGCCCCAATGAGCAGTTCTTC.

This clonotype was observed a few times. The chain combines TRBV28 with TRBJ1-3, with D possibly being TRBD1 (5 bases). The CDR3 has 15 amino acids. Trimming took off 6 bases at V and 0 bases at J, with 12 bases between the two ends. Germline assignment: CDR1 MDHEN and CDR2 SYDVKM. CDR3 nucleotide sequence: TGTGCCAGCAGAGAAGGGACCTTCTCTGGAAACACCATATATTTT. Its protein product is CASREGTFSGNTIYF. Full variable domain (rest looked up from reference TRBV28 and TRBJ1-3): DVKVTQSSRYLVKRTGEKVFLECVQDMDHENMFWYRQDPGLGLRLIYFSYDVKMKEKGDIPEGYSVSREKKERFSLILESASTNQTSMYLCASREGTFSGNTIYFGEGSWLTVV.

Regarding this clonotype: A much bigger clone sits one base away, suggesting this may be a read error. The chain employs TRBV20-1 and TRBJ2-3, with 9 bases that match TRBD1. Looked up from germline, CDR1 is DFQATT and CDR2 is SNEGSKA (reference sequence). The CDR3 covers 14 residues. V lost 4 bases to trimming and J lost 1 base; unmatched junction nucleotides: 3. For the CDR3, the DNA is TGCAGTGCTATTCGGACAGGGGGCACAGATACGCAGTATTTT. Translated: CSAIRTGGTDTQYF.

Many counts were recorded for this clonotype. The chain is built from TRBV20-1 and TRBJ2-3, with D possibly matching TRBD1 (5 bases). Germline V gives CDR1 DFQATT, CDR2 SNEGSKA (reference sequence). CDR3 length equals 14 residues. Trimming removed 6 bases from V and 0 bases from J, with 13 bases in between. The CDR3 nucleotides are TGCAGTGCGGATGTGGGGCGGAGCACAGATACGCAGTATTTT. It is translated as CSADVGRSTDTQYF.

This clonotype was found a few times. The V and J genes are TRBV20-1 and TRBJ2-7, with 11 nucleotides matching TRBD2. This CDR3 spans 14 amino acids. Germline CDR1 and CDR2: DFQATT and SNEGSKA (reference sequence). V shed 5 bases and J 7 bases; nucleotides not matched to a gene: 10. The CDR3 spells CSAGSGRASKEQYF. The CDR3 coding sequence is TGCAGTGCTGGTAGCGGGAGGGCCTCGAAAGAGCAGTACTTC.

The chain employs TRBV5-5 and TRBJ1-2; TRBD1 agrees at 9 bases. Germline CDR1 and CDR2: SGHKS and YYEKEE (reference sequence). The CDR3 is 16 amino acids. With V trimmed by 3 bases and J by 1 base, 7 bases remained unmatched. The CDR3 region has the DNA TGTGCCAGCAGCTGGGGACAGGGATCTGGTAACTATGGCTACACCTTC. This codes for CASSWGQGSGNYGYTF.

In its sample, this clonotype was seen a few times. V usage is TRBV15 and J usage is TRBJ1-5; tentatively, D is TRBD1 (5 bases). In germline, CDR1 is LNHNV, CDR2 YYDKDF (reference sequence). The CDR3 is 14 amino acids. Trimming removed 0 bases from V and 7 bases from J, with 10 bases in between. The chain's CDR3 is CATSREGVGQPQHF. The CDR3 DNA sequence: TGTGCCACCAGCAGAGAGGGGGTGGGACAGCCCCAGCATTTT.

This clonotype was found a few times. The chain employs TRBV7-9 and TRBJ1-4, with D perhaps TRBD1 (6 bases). The germline V and J ends were trimmed by 5 bases and 3 bases, with 19 bases remaining between them. CDR3 length: 17 amino acids. Looked up from germline, CDR1 is SEHNR and CDR2 is FQNEAQ (reference sequence). Here the CDR3 DNA reads TGTGCCAGCAGCCACCGACAGGACTCGCGTGCTAATGAAAAACTGTTTTTT. This encodes CASSHRQDSRANEKLFF.

The CDR3 region is CAWSRTGDGNTIYF. CDR3 DNA: TGTGCCTGGAGCCGTACGGGGGACGGAAACACCATATATTTT. The chain couples TRBV30 to TRBJ1-3; tentative D call: TRBD1 (5 bases). V lost 3 bases to trimming and J lost 4 bases, with 13 bases between them. CDR1 GTSNPN and CDR2 SVGIG come from the germline V gene (reference sequence). The CDR3 runs 14 residues.

The chain uses TRBV7-9 and TRBJ2-7, with a possible D match to TRBD1 (5 bases). V lost 2 bases, J lost 3 bases, and 11 bases lay in between. CDR3 size: 14 residues. Germline V gene sequence: CDR1 SEHNR, CDR2 FQNEAQ (reference sequence). CDR3 coding DNA: TGTGCCAGCAGCTTAAAGACAGCGAGCTACGAGCAGTACTTC. Its protein is CASSLKTASYEQYF.

The CDR3 nucleotides read TGCAGTGCCCCGAAGAAGGGCTCCTACGAGCAGTACTTC. Translation gives CSAPKKGSYEQYF. This chain connects TRBV20-1 to TRBJ2-7; D is unclear. Germline V CDR1 and CDR2: DFQATT, SNEGSKA (reference sequence). The V and J ends lost 6 bases and 0 bases respectively, with 12 bases between them. This CDR3 is built from 13 residues.

The V and J genes are TRBV6-2 or TRBV6-3 and TRBJ2-1, with D possibly matching TRBD2 (5 bases). Germline V gene data show CDR1 as MNHEY and CDR2 as SVGEGT. This CDR3 is 15 amino acids long. V lost 7 bases to trimming and J lost 1 base, with 14 bases between them. CDR3 coding DNA: TGTGCCAGCACCCGTATAGCGTATTCCTACAATGAGCAGTTCTTC. Translated, it gives CASTRIAYSYNEQFF.

At least ten counts were recorded for this clonotype. The chain is built from TRBV10-3 and TRBJ2-3, with 9 positions matching TRBD1. Germline V lookup: CDR1 ENHRY, CDR2 SYGVKD. This CDR3 is built from 16 residues. Germline trimming cut 11 bases from V and 0 bases from J; bases unmatched to any gene: 12. The CDR3 DNA reads as TGTGCCTCCTCGGGACAGGGCTACTCTAGCACAGATACGCAGTATTTT. Its translation: CASSGQGYSSTDTQYF.

This clonotype was picked up a small number of times. This chain joins TRBV20-1 and TRBJ2-7; TRBD1 matches at 7 bases. J gave up 3 bases and V 6 bases, and 14 bases lay outside the gene matches. Germline values: CDR1 DFQATT, CDR2 SNEGSKA (reference sequence). The CDR3 has 15 residues. The chain's CDR3 is CSAEGAEDRVYEQYF. CDR3 in DNA: TGCAGTGCCGAGGGTGCCGAAGACAGGGTCTACGAGCAGTACTTC.

The V and J genes are TRBV7-9 and TRBJ1-1; 9 bases line up with TRBD1. This CDR3 region has 15 residues. V was pared by 4 bases and J by 4 bases, with 7 bases of the junction left unmatched. The germline V gene encodes CDR1 SEHNR and CDR2 FQNEAQ (reference sequence). The CDR3 coding sequence is TGTGCCAGCAGCTCCAACAGGGGGCTTCTCACTGAAGCTTTCTTT. It is translated as CASSSNRGLLTEAFF.

In this sample, this clonotype turned up a few times. The J gene is TRBJ1-1, the V gene TRBV2; D may be TRBD1 (6 bases). This CDR3 spans 13 amino acids. The V gene's germline CDR1 is SNHLY and CDR2 FYNNEI. Trimming pared 8 bases from V and 5 bases from J, leaving 15 bases between. CDR3 residues: CASLRIRGTEAFF. CDR3 DNA sequence: TGTGCCAGCCTAAGGATCAGGGGAACTGAAGCTTTCTTT.

This clonotype occurred a few times. The V gene is TRBV12-3 or TRBV12-4, the J gene TRBJ1-5; D remains unclear. V was trimmed by 1 base and J by 3 bases, leaving 7 bases between them. The CDR3 covers 14 residues. CDR3 sequence (DNA): TGTGCCAGCAGTTTAGAACAGTACAATCAGCCCCAGCATTTT. As protein: CASSLEQYNQPQHF.

The chain carries TRBV4-1 and TRBJ2-5, with a possible D match to TRBD1 (6 bases). Germline V gene sequence: CDR1 MGHRA, CDR2 YSYEKL. There are 15 residues in the CDR3. Trimming removed 5 bases from V and 4 bases from J, with 17 bases in between. The CDR3 sequence: CASSARDIKAETQYF. The CDR3 DNA sequence: TGCGCCAGCAGCGCCAGGGACATCAAGGCAGAGACCCAGTACTTC.

The genes are TRBV29-1 and TRBJ2-7; TRBD1 matches at 10 bases. The ends lost 7 bases at V and 0 bases at J; junction bases unmatched: 15. Germline CDR1 and CDR2: SQVTM and ANQGSEA. CDR3 length equals 17 residues. This CDR3 reads CSALVRDRGSLSYEQYF. CDR3 nucleotides: TGCAGCGCCTTGGTGAGGGACAGGGGTTCCCTCTCCTACGAGCAGTACTTC.

The chain couples TRBV5-1 to TRBJ1-2; D unclear. This CDR3 contains 16 residues. The germline V gene has CDR1 SGHRS and CDR2 YFSETQ. Deletions cut 0 bases from V and 3 bases from J, with 15 bases between. The CDR3 bases are TGCGCCAGCAGCTTGGTTCCAGGCCGGCTCGACTATGGCTACACCTTC. As protein: CASSLVPGRLDYGYTF.

The chain links TRBV2 to TRBJ2-1, with no clear D. The CDR3 contains 15 residues. Germline V lookup: CDR1 SNHLY, CDR2 FYNNEI. V was shortened by 1 base and J by 0 bases, with 7 bases between the two germline ends. The CDR3 protein is CASSEVTISYNEQFF. CDR3 DNA: TGTGCCAGCAGTGAAGTAACTATCTCCTACAATGAGCAGTTCTTC.